Below, 17 T cell receptor beta chains from the same sample are listed, as sequenced in a study of T cells after somatic rescue of genetic block. Produced via immunoSEQ multiplex PCR; TCRdb's table is partial and in-frame only. The data show 60,000 to 75,000 clones, under 95% seen once. The sequenced sample consisted of peripheral blood mononuclear cells (PBMCs). All receptors derive from a man aged 35 to 55.

CDR3: CASSLGAGGWTEAFF. The DNA of the CDR3 is TGTGCCAGCAGCTTAGGAGCAGGGGGTTGGACTGAAGCTTTCTTT. The chain uses TRBV7-9 and TRBJ1-1, with 7 positions matching TRBD1. The V gene's germline CDR1 is SEHNR and CDR2 FQNEAQ (reference sequence). This CDR3 contains 15 residues. The V and J ends lost 1 base and 5 bases, in that order; junction bases with no gene match: 7.

J is TRBJ2-7 and V is TRBV28, with D possibly TRBD1 on 5 matching bases. With 5 bases removed from V and 2 bases from J, the gap between germline ends came to 10 bases. CDR3 size: 13 residues. Germline values: CDR1 MDHEN, CDR2 SYDVKM. CDR3 DNA sequence: TGTGCCAGCAGTCCGACAGTTACCTACGAGCAGTACTTC. It specifies CASSPTVTYEQYF.

This chain joins TRBV30 and TRBJ2-3; the match to TRBD2 covers 13 bases. Germline loops: CDR1 GTSNPN, CDR2 SVGIG (reference sequence). V lost 2 bases to trimming and J lost 4 bases; unmatched junction nucleotides: 6. The CDR3 has 16 amino acids. CDR3 in DNA: TGTGCCTGGAGTCCAGGACTAGCGGGGGTCTCAGATACGCAGTATTTT. This sequence encodes CAWSPGLAGVSDTQYF.

The chain joins TRBV27 to TRBJ1-5; a weak D match, TRBD1 (6 bases). This CDR3 has 15 amino acids. CDR1 and CDR2 (germline): MNHEY, SMNVEV (reference sequence). Trimming took 5 bases from V and 7 from J, leaving 18 bases between them. Here the CDR3 DNA reads TGTGCCAGCAGTCCTGCCCCGGGGGGCGGGCAGCCCCAGCATTTT. This gives the protein CASSPAPGGGQPQHF.

The chain uses TRBV15 and TRBJ1-4; 10 bases are a match to TRBD1. Unmatched junction bases numbered 7, after V lost 5 bases and J lost 7 bases. This CDR3 region has 15 residues. The germline CDR1 and CDR2 sequences are LNHNV and YYDKDF (reference sequence). The CDR3 is CATSRDRGTGEKLFF. The CDR3 DNA sequence: TGTGCCACCAGCCGGGACAGGGGAACGGGTGAAAAACTGTTTTTT.

This rearrangement joins TRBV7-2 to TRBJ2-4, with a possible D match to TRBD1 (7 bases). CDR3 size: 16 residues. Germline CDR1 and CDR2: SGHTA and FQGNSA. V lost 5 bases and J 8 bases, leaving 22 bases between the germline ends. The CDR3 bases are TGTGCCAGCAGCCCTAGGACGGGACAGAGGGGGGACATTCAGTACTTC. This gives the protein CASSPRTGQRGDIQYF.

This sequence joins TRBV7-9 and TRBJ2-5, with unresolved D. This CDR3 region has 15 residues. Trimming took off 6 bases at V and 0 bases at J, with 14 bases between the two ends. CDR1 and CDR2 from the germline V gene are SEHNR and FQNEAQ (reference sequence). The chain's CDR3 is CASSPLTSDQETQYF. Here the CDR3 DNA reads TGTGCCAGCAGTCCACTTACCTCAGACCAAGAGACCCAGTACTTC.

This sequence joins TRBV7-2 and TRBJ2-5, with D possibly matching TRBD2 (7 bases). The CDR3 is made up of 13 amino acids. Germline V lookup: CDR1 SGHTA, CDR2 FQGNSA. V lost 3 bases and J lost 4, with 9 bases in between. CDR3 sequence reads: CASSFGGPETQYF. DNA for the CDR3: TGTGCCAGCAGCTTCGGGGGGCCAGAGACCCAGTACTTC.

The chain has TRBV6-5 and TRBJ2-2, with no clear D. Between the trimmed V and J ends, which lost 4 bases and 7 bases, there was a span of 13 bases. Germline assignment: CDR1 MNHEY and CDR2 SVGAGI. The CDR3 spans 14 residues. CDR3 amino acids: CASSLVMRGGELFF. Written as DNA, the CDR3 is TGTGCCAGCAGTTTGGTCATGCGCGGCGGGGAGCTGTTTTTT.

The J gene is TRBJ1-6, the V gene TRBV28; tentative D call: TRBD1 (5 bases). V was clipped by 11 bases and J by 6 bases, with 11 bases between them. This CDR3 is 12 amino acids long. Germline assignment: CDR1 MDHEN and CDR2 SYDVKM. CDR3 region: CAGGGLNSPLHF. CDR3 bases: TGTGCCGGCGGGGGTCTTAATTCACCCCTCCACTTT.

The rearrangement joins TRBV19 to TRBJ1-1; D gene uncertain. Germline CDR1 is LNHDA and CDR2 is SQIVND (reference sequence). V shed 3 bases and J shed 5 bases, with 10 bases lying between them. The CDR3 is 13 amino acids. CDR3 sequence reads: CASSIGRGTEAFF. The CDR3 DNA is TGTGCCAGTAGTATTGGGCGGGGTACTGAAGCTTTCTTT.

The chain joins TRBV18 to TRBJ2-7; D remains ambiguous. The CDR3 length is 12 residues. V lost 6 bases and J lost 5, with 11 bases in between. CDR1 is KGHSH, CDR2 LQKENI, per germline. CDR3 sequence: CASSPIGDEQYF. CDR3 nucleotide sequence: TGTGCCAGCTCCCCTATTGGCGACGAGCAGTACTTC.

The J gene is TRBJ2-2, the V gene TRBV7-6; D remains unclear. The CDR3 extends over 17 amino acids. Germline V gene lookup returns CDR1 SGHVS and CDR2 FNYEAQ. Trimming left V 5 bases short and J 2 bases short, with 18 bases between. CDR3 loop: CASSLVTGHFNTGELFF. The CDR3 region has the DNA TGTGCCAGCAGCCTGGTAACCGGGCACTTTAACACCGGGGAGCTGTTTTTT. The variable domain in full, completed from reference TRBV7-6 and TRBJ2-2, reads GAGVSQSPRYKVTKRGQDVALRCDPISGHVSLYWYRQALGQGPEFLTYFNYEAQQDKSGLPNDRFSAERPEGSISTLTIQRTEQRDSAMYRCASSLVTGHFNTGELFFGEGSRLTVL.

This chain links TRBV6-6 with TRBJ2-7, with 10 bases fitting TRBD1. In germline, CDR1 is MNHNY, CDR2 SVGAGI (reference sequence). Trimming removed 4 bases from V and 2 bases from J; junction bases left unmatched: 5. This CDR3 contains 15 residues. DNA of the CDR3: TGTGCCAGCAGTTCGTCCGGGACAGGGGCCTACGAGCAGTACTTC. Its protein is CASSSSGTGAYEQYF.

With respect to this clone: This same CDR3 is encoded by further DNA sequences in the sample. This sequence joins TRBV7-2 and TRBJ1-5; D possibly corresponds to TRBD1 (6 bases). In germline, CDR1 is SGHTA, CDR2 FQGNSA. This CDR3 spans 14 amino acids. V gave up 3 bases and J gave up 2 bases, with 8 bases separating them. The chain's CDR3 is CASSFRQGNQPQHF. As DNA, the CDR3 is TGTGCCAGCAGCTTTAGACAGGGCAATCAGCCCCAGCATTTT.

This clone is a singleton in its sample. The chain has TRBV20-1 and TRBJ2-2; D unresolved. There are 11 residues in the CDR3. Germline V lookup: CDR1 DFQATT, CDR2 SNEGSKA (reference sequence). V was pared by 7 bases and J by 6 bases, with 9 bases between. CDR3 sequence reads: CSGAVAGELFF. As DNA, the CDR3 is TGCAGTGGCGCGGTGGCCGGGGAGCTGTTTTTT.

This chain uses TRBV6-1 with TRBJ2-1; TRBD1 might be the D (5 bases). The CDR3 is 16 amino acids. Between the trimmed V and J ends, which lost 2 bases and 1 base, there was a span of 12 bases. Looked up from germline, CDR1 is MNHNS and CDR2 is SASEGT. The CDR3 loop reads CASSEFFRGSYNEQFF. CDR3 nucleotides: TGTGCCAGCAGTGAATTCTTTAGGGGTTCCTACAATGAGCAGTTCTTC.